This T cell receptor (beta chain) was profiled in a study of shared clonotypes between healthy human individuals. Study results and limitations: The study found lower generation probabilities in non-shared clonotypes than in those shared by all four donors.

Deletions cut 0 bases from V and 7 bases from J, with 13 bases between. Per germline, CDR1 KGHSH and CDR2 LQKENI. The length of the CDR3 is 14 residues. A remark on this clone: No antigen is known for it.

Profiling relied on immunoSEQ multiplex PCR, and the TCRdb table lists in-frame clones only, not all of them. Of hundreds of thousands of clones in the sample, less than 80% were seen once. The V gene is TRBV18, the J gene TRBJ2-7; no definite D call. The clonotype was recovered from a woman in her twenties or thirties in good health. Sample: memory CD4+ T cells sorted from blood. Subset indicated: CD45RA-negative fraction. Here the CDR3 DNA reads TGTGCCAGCTCACCACCGGGGAATAGGGTAGAGCAGTACTTC. Translating it yields CASSPPGNRVEQYF.